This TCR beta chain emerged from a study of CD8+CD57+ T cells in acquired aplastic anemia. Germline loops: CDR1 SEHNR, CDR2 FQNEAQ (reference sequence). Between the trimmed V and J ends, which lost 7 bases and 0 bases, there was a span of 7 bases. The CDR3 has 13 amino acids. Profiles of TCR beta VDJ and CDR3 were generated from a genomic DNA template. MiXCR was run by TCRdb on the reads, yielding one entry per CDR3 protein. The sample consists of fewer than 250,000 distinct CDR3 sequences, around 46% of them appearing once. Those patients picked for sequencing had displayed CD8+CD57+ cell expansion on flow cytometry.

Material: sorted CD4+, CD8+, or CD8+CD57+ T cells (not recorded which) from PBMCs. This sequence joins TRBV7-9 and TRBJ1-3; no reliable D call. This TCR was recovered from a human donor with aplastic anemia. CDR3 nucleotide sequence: TGTGCCAGCACCGAGGACTCTGGAAACACCATATATTTT. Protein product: CASTEDSGNTIYF.